A single sample is the source of the 15 T cell receptor beta chains below, sequenced in a study of T cells expressing NK-cell markers. TCRdb reprocessed the 5' RACE reads, with one entry per CDR3 protein and no DNA. This listing includes 150,000 to 180,000 distinct CDR3 sequences. What was sequenced was blood T cells: a sorted CD56 or NKG2C T cell subset, CD4+ or CD8+ T cells, or bulk PBMC T cells (not recorded which). Receptors were obtained from a woman aged 45-65 years in good health.

This chain uses TRBV27 with TRBJ2-7; absent DNA, TCRdb's TRBD2 call cannot be checked. Per germline, CDR1 MNHEY and CDR2 SMNVEV (reference sequence). The CDR3 spans 17 residues. CDR3 amino acids: CASSLFRTSGPPYEQYF.

This rearrangement joins TRBV9 to TRBJ1-3; the TRBD1 assignment by TCRdb is unverifiable without DNA. CDR1 SGDLS and CDR2 YYNGEE come from the germline V gene. The length of the CDR3 is 15 residues. CDR3 sequence: CASSVDRGEGNTIYF.

The chain uses TRBV12-3 or TRBV12-4 and TRBJ2-1; no DNA is available, so the TRBD2 call from TCRdb remains unchecked. There are 16 residues in the CDR3. CDR3 protein: CASTRRSGRASHEQFF.

The chain recombines TRBV29-1 with TRBJ2-5; TCRdb lists TRBD2, though no DNA is available to test this call. The CDR3 has 12 amino acids. Germline lookup yields CDR1 SQVTM and CDR2 ANQGSEA. This CDR3 is CSVVTSAETQYF. Full variable domain (missing parts from reference TRBV29-1 and TRBJ2-5): SAVISQKPSRDICQRGTSLTIQCQVDSQVTMMFWYRQQPGQSLTLIATANQGSEATYESGFVIDKFPISRPNLTFSTLTVSNMSPEDSSIYLCSVVTSAETQYFGPGTRLLVL.

This chain connects TRBV5-4 to TRBJ2-1; checking the TCRdb D call of TRBD1 is not possible without DNA. CDR3 length: 12 residues. Per germline, CDR1 SGHNT and CDR2 YYREEE (reference sequence). The CDR3: CASSFVGAEQFF.

The V and J genes are TRBV6-5 and TRBJ2-3; the D call from TCRdb, TRBD2, cannot be confirmed without DNA. There are 18 residues in the CDR3. CDR1 and CDR2 (germline): MNHEY, SVGAGI. CDR3 sequence reads: CASSRLAYSGSVPDTQYF.

The V and J genes are TRBV12-3 or TRBV12-4 and TRBJ2-3. The CDR3 has 13 amino acids. The CDR3 protein is CASSLSLADTQYF.

The rearrangement uses TRBV27 and TRBJ1-2; the TCRdb D gene call, TRBD1, has no DNA to confirm it. The CDR3 totals 14 residues. Germline V gene lookup returns CDR1 MNHEY and CDR2 SMNVEV (reference sequence). The CDR3 here is CASSSGTGLYGYTF.

CDR3 sequence reads: CSARLAGGGGEQFF. This chain links TRBV20-1 with TRBJ2-1; the D call of TRBD2 rests on TCRdb alone, since no DNA is present to check it. Germline V CDR1 and CDR2: DFQATT, SNEGSKA (reference sequence). This CDR3 contains 14 residues.

The chain links TRBV7-9 to TRBJ1-5; TCRdb's D gene call, TRBD1, goes unchecked for lack of DNA. CDR1 SEHNR and CDR2 FQNEAQ come from the germline V gene (reference sequence). This CDR3 comprises 16 residues. This CDR3 is CASSLGDGLGNQPQHF.

The rearrangement links TRBV7-8 to TRBJ1-1; TCRdb lists TRBD1, though no DNA is available to test this call. The CDR3 is 17 residues long. Germline V CDR1 and CDR2: SGHVS, FQNEAQ. The CDR3 loop reads CASSLSGGLYVGTEAFF. Together with reference TRBV7-8 and TRBJ1-1, the CDR3 gives the full variable domain: GAGVSQSPRYKVAKRGQDVALRCDPISGHVSLFWYQQALGQGPEFLTYFQNEAQLDKSGLPSDRFFAERPEGSVSTLKIQRTQQEDSAVYLCASSLSGGLYVGTEAFFGQGTRLTVV.

CDR3 sequence: CASSLRQPYTDTQYF. The chain recombines TRBV5-1 with TRBJ2-3; there is no DNA to check the TCRdb D call of TRBD1. Germline CDR1 is SGHRS and CDR2 is YFSETQ. CDR3 length: 15 amino acids.

The chain combines TRBV10-1 with TRBJ2-1; the TCRdb D gene call, TRBD2, has no DNA to confirm it. Germline CDR1 and CDR2: WNHNN and SYGVQD (reference sequence). There are 14 residues in the CDR3. The CDR3 is CASSPSGSGNEQFF.

CDR3 protein: CASSLAGSDRFFQETQYF. V usage is TRBV7-9 and J usage is TRBJ2-5; TCRdb gives TRBD2 as the D gene, but with no DNA this cannot be confirmed. The CDR3 totals 18 residues. Per the germline V gene, CDR1 is SEHNR and CDR2 is FQNEAQ (reference sequence). Full variable domain (outside the CDR3, taken from reference TRBV7-9 and TRBJ2-5): DTGVSQNPRHKITKRGQNVTFRCDPISEHNRLYWYRQTLGQGPEFLTYFQNEAQLEKSRLLSDRFSAERPKGSFSTLEIQRTEQGDSAMYLCASSLAGSDRFFQETQYFGPGTRLLVL.

The chain carries TRBV7-6 and TRBJ2-1; the TCRdb D gene call, TRBD2, has no DNA to confirm it. Germline CDR1 SGHVS, CDR2 FNYEAQ. This CDR3 spans 15 amino acids. CDR3 in amino acids: CASSPGASSWNEQFF.